Described below is a single T cell receptor (beta chain) sequence and its context. Its matching antigen is unknown. V shed 3 bases and J shed 14 bases, with 10 bases lying between them. CDR3 length: 11 residues. The sample originates from a study of T cell repertoires in cytomegalovirus infection. As for the study in general: CMV epitopes, recently identified HLA-C-restricted and well-studied HLA-B-restricted, were used. Both a matching HLA type and CMV infection were indicated by public TCR beta signatures.

Via MiXCR, TCRdb re-called the reads, giving one row per CDR3 protein. The sample carries roughly 800,000 distinct CDR3 sequences, 25% to 30% recorded once. Findings and caveats of the study: Public TCR beta family frequency separated CMV-and-HLA carriers, including in an independent cohort. Dominating the ex vivo response were HLA-C-restricted CMV-specific TCR beta clonotypes.

The chain employs TRBV12-3 or TRBV12-4 and TRBJ1-4; D is unresolved. This clonotype originated in a human donor in good health (CMV status not recorded). Some clones in this sample may be carry-over from other donors' samples. Material: cultured CD8+ T cells from PBMCs, obtained from culture after CMV antigen stimulation. This chain's CDR3 is CASSLGSQLFF. The CDR3 DNA is TGTGCCAGCAGTTTGGGTAGTCAGCTGTTTTTT.